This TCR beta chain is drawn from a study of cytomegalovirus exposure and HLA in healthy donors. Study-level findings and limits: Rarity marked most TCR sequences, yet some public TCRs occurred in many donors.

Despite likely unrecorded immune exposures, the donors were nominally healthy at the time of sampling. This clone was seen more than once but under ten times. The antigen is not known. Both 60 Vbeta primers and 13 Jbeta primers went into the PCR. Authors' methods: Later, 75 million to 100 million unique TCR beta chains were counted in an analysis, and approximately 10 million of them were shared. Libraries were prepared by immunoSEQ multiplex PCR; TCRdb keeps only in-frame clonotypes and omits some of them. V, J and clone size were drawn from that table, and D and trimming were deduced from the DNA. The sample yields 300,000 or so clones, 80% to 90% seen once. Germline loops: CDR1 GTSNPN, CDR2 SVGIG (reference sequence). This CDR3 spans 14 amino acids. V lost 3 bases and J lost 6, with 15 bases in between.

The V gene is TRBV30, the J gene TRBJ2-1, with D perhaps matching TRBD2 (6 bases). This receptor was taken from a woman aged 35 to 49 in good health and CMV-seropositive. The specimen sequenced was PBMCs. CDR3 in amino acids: CAWRGAGGPNEQFF. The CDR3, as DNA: TGTGCCTGGAGAGGAGCGGGCGGACCCAATGAGCAGTTCTTC.